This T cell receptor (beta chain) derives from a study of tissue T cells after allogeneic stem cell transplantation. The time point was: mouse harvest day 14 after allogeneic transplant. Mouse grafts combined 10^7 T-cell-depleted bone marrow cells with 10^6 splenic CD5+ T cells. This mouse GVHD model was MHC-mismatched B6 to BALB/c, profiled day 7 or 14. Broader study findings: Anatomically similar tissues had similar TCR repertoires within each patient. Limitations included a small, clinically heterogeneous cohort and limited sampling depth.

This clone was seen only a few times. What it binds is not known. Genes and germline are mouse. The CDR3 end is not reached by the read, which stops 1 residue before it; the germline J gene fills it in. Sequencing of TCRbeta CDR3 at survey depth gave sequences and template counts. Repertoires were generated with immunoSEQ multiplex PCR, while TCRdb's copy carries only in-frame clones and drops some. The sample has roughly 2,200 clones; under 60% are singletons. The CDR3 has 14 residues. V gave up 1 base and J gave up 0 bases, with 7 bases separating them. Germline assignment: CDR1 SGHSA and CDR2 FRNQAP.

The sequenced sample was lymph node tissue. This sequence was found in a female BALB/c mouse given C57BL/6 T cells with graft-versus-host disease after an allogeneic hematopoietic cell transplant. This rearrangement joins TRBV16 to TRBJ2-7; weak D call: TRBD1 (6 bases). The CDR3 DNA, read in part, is TGTGCAAGCAGCTTAGGGGACATCTCCTATGAACAGTAC. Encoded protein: CASSLGDISYEQY. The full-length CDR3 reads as CASSLGDISYEQYF. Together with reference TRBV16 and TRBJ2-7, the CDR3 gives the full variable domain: NAGVIQTPRHKVTGKGQEATLWCEPISGHSAVFWYRQTIVQGLEFLTYFRNQAPIDDSGMPKERFSAQMPNQSHSTLKIQSTQPQDSAVYLCASSLGDISYEQYFGPGTRLTVL.